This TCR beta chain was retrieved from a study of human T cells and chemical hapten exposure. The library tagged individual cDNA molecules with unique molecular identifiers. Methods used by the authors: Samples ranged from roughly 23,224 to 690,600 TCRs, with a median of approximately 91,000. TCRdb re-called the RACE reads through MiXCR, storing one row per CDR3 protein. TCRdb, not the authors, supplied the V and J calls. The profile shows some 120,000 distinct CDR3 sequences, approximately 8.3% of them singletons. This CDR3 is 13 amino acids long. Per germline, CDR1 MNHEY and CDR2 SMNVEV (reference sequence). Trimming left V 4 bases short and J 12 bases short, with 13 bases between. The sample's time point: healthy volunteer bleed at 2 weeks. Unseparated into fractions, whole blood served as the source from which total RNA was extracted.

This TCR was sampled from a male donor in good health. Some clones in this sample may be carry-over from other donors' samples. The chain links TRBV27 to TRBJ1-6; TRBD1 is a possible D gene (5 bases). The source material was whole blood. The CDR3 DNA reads TGTGCCAGCAGTTGGCAGGGCCCGATACCCCTCCACTTT. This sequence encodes CASSWQGPIPLHF.